The 5 T cell receptor beta chains presented below share a single source sample, sequenced in a study of vaccination and CD4 T cells after COVID-19. These receptors' antigens are unknown. With the Oncomine TCR Beta short-read assay, DNA from cultured CD4+ T cells was sequenced. TCRdb re-derived calls from the PCR reads in MiXCR, one entry per CDR3 protein. This sample has about 19,000 distinct CDR3 sequences; 51% occur once, and the top ten carry around 9.6%. Treatment described: 10-day PBMC culture with coronavirus spike peptide pools or control peptides (ViraFEST assay). This specimen was CD4+ T cells from blood, cultured in vitro, taken before SARS-CoV-2 vaccination. These receptor sequences come from a human donor who had recovered from COVID-19.

The rearrangement links TRBV21-1 to TRBJ1-5; the table's D call, TRBD1, has no DNA check behind it. TRBV21-1 is a documented pseudogene. CDR3 size: 21 residues. The CDR3 DNA follows: TGTGCCAGCAGCAAAGAGTGTTCAGGGGGCGGGTTAAGGAGGGCCAATCAGCCCCAGCATTTT. This translates into CASSKECSGGGLRRANQPQHF.

The V gene is TRBV7-2, the J gene TRBJ1-3, with TRBD1 matching over 7 bases. CDR3 length equals 15 residues. CDR1 is SGHTA and CDR2 is FQGNSA in the germline V gene. V was pared by 4 bases and J by 0 bases, with 3 bases of the junction left unmatched. The chain's CDR3 is CASSSGDSSGNTIYF. The CDR3 bases are TGTGCCAGCAGCTCTGGGGACAGCTCTGGAAACACCATATATTTT.

The chain employs TRBV24-1 and TRBJ1-1; a possible D gene is TRBD1 (6 bases). V lost 2 bases to trimming and J lost 1 base, with 7 bases between them. This CDR3 region has 14 residues. Germline V gives CDR1 KGHDR, CDR2 SFDVKD. The CDR3 protein is CATSDSQGNTEAFF. The CDR3 nucleotides are TGTGCCACCAGTGATTCACAGGGGAACACTGAAGCTTTCTTT.

This clonotype counts as large. V gene TRBV20-1 combines with J gene TRBJ2-1; 8 bases align to TRBD2. Per the germline V gene, CDR1 is DFQATT and CDR2 is SNEGSKA (reference sequence). CDR3 length equals 13 residues. Trimming at V came to 3 bases and at J to 7 bases, leaving 5 bases not matched to a gene. The CDR3 sequence is CSASPGTRNEQFF. CDR3 DNA sequence: TGCAGTGCTAGCCCCGGGACTAGGAATGAGCAGTTCTTC.

V gene TRBV24-1 combines with J gene TRBJ1-2; 7 nucleotides line up with TRBD1. Germline V CDR1 and CDR2: KGHDR, SFDVKD. The CDR3 contains 14 residues. V lost 8 bases to trimming and J lost 4 bases; unmatched junction nucleotides: 9. Here the CDR3 DNA reads TGTGCCACCAACACAGGGGCACCTATCTATGGCTACACCTTC. This codes for CATNTGAPIYGYTF.